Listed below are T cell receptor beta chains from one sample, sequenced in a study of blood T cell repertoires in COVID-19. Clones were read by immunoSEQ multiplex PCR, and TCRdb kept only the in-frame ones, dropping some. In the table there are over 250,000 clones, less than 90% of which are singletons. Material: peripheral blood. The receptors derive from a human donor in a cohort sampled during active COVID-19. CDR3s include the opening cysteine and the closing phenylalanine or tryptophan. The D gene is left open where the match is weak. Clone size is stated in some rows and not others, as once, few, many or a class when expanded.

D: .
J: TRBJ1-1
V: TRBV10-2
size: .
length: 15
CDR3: CASSEGAPVNTEAFF
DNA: TGCGCCAGCAGTGAAGGAGCCCCGGTGAACACTGAAGCTTTCTTT

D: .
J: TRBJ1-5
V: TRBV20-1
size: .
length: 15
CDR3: CSASSDSYSNQPQHF
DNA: TGCAGTGCTAGTTCGGACAGTTATAGCAATCAGCCCCAGCATTTT

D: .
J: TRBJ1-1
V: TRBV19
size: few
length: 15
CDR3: CASSKAGRIKAEAFF
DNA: TGTGCCAGTAGTAAGGCAGGGAGGATAAAGGCTGAAGCTTTCTTT

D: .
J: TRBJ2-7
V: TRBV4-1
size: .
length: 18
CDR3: CASSQVVAGLLRYYEQYF
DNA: TGCGCCAGCAGCCAAGTAGTTGCGGGCCTATTGAGGTACTACGAGCAGTACTTC

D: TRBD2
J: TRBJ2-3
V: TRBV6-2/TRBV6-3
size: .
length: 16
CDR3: CASSYPLAGVEDTQYF
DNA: TGTGCCAGCAGTTACCCACTAGCGGGAGTTGAAGATACGCAGTATTTT

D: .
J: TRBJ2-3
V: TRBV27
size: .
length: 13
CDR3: CASRGASTDTQYF
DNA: TGTGCCAGCAGGGGGGCTAGCACAGATACGCAGTATTTT

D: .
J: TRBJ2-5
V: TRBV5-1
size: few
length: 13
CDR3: CASSLGGQETQYF
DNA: TGCGCCAGCAGCTTGGGCGGGCAAGAGACCCAGTACTTC

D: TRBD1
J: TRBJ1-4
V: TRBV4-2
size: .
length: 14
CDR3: CASSQGQGNEKLFF
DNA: TGTGCCAGCAGCCAAGGACAGGGTAATGAAAAACTGTTTTTT

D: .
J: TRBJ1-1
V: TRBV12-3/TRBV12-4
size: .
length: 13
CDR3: CASSPLPNTEAFF
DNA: TGTGCCAGCAGTCCCCTACCGAACACTGAAGCTTTCTTT

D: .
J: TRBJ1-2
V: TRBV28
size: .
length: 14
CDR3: CASSAWDIQLGYTF
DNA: TGTGCCAGCAGTGCCTGGGACATCCAGCTGGGCTACACCTTC

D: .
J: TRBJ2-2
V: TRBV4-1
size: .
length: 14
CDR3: CASSQGQYTGELFF
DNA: TGCGCCAGCAGCCAAGGACAGTACACCGGGGAGCTGTTTTTT

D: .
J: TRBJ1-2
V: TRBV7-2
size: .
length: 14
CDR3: CASSLGGTGRGVTF
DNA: TGTGCCAGCAGCTTAGGGGGAACAGGTCGCGGAGTCACCTTC

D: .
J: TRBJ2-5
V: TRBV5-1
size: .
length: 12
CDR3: CASSRQEETQYF
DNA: TGCGCCAGCAGTCGACAGGAAGAGACCCAGTACTTC

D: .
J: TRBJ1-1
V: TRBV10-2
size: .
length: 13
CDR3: CASSESTGKKAFF
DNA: TGCGCCAGCAGTGAGTCAACAGGAAAAAAAGCTTTCTTT

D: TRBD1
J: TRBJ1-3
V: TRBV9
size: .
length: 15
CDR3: CASSVETGTGNTIYF
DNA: TGTGCCAGCAGCGTAGAGACAGGGACGGGAAACACCATATATTTT

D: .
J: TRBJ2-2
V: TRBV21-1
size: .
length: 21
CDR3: CASSKLGRHQRDGLDTGELFF
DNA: TGTGCCAGCAGCAAATTAGGACGTCACCAGCGGGATGGTTTAGACACCGGGGAGCTGTTTTTT

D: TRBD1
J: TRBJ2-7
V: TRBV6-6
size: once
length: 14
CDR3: CASSLTGAGYEQYF
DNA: TGTGCCAGCAGCCTGACAGGGGCCGGCTACGAGCAGTACTTC

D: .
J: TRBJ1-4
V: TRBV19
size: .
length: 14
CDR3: CASSSDRRNEKLFF
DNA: TGTGCCAGTAGCTCGGACAGAAGGAATGAAAAACTGTTTTTT

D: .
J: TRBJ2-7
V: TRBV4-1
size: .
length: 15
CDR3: CASSQGSNRGYEQYF
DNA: TGCGCCAGCAGCCAAGGATCAAATAGGGGCTACGAGCAGTACTTC

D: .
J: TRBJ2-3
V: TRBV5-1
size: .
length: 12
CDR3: CASSYDIDTQYF
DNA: TGCGCCAGCAGCTACGACATAGATACGCAGTATTTT

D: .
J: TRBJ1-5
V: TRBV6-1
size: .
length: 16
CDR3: CASSDSRGDSNQPQHF
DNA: TGTGCCAGCAGTGATTCGAGAGGAGATAGCAATCAGCCCCAGCATTTT

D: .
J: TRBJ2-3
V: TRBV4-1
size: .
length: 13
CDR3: CASSLPFGDTQYF
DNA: TGCGCCAGCAGCCTACCATTCGGAGATACGCAGTATTTT